These 24 T cell receptor beta chains were all obtained from the same sample, sequenced in a study of memory CD4+ T cells and cytomegalovirus serostatus. Measured with immunoSEQ multiplex PCR; TCRdb has only the in-frame clones, and not every one. The profile shows about 42,000 clones, roughly three quarters of them singletons. Single viable CD3+CD4+CD8-CD45RO+ cells were sorted as the memory CD4+ T cells. The sequencing input was memory CD4+ T cells from blood. Receptor source: an adult in good health and CMV-seronegative.

This chain uses TRBV11-2 with TRBJ2-3; weak D call: TRBD1 (5 bases). CDR1 is SGHAT, CDR2 FQNNGV, per germline. This CDR3 has 13 amino acids. Trimming removed 3 bases at V and 7 bases at J, with 11 bases between. The CDR3 loop reads CASSFDSLHTQYF. In nucleotides, the CDR3 is TGTGCCAGCAGCTTCGACAGCCTACATACGCAGTATTTT. Drawing the rest from reference TRBV11-2 and TRBJ2-3, the complete variable domain is EAGVAQSPRYKIIEKRQSVAFWCNPISGHATLYWYQQILGQGPKLLIQFQNNGVVDDSQLPKDRFSAERLKGVDSTLKIQPAKLEDSAVYLCASSFDSLHTQYFGPGTRLTVL.

CDR3 nucleotide sequence: TGTGCCAGCAGTAGGGGGGTGCGCAATCAGCCCCAGCATTTT. It translates to CASSRGVRNQPQHF. The rearrangement uses TRBV27 and TRBJ1-5; D might be TRBD1 (6 bases). This CDR3 contains 14 residues. The germline V gene encodes CDR1 MNHEY and CDR2 SMNVEV (reference sequence). V lost 5 bases, J lost 2 bases, and 10 bases lay in between.

This chain links TRBV7-9 with TRBJ2-5; D may be TRBD1 (5 bases). Per the germline V gene, CDR1 is SEHNR and CDR2 is FQNEAQ (reference sequence). There are 14 residues in the CDR3. V lost 2 bases to trimming and J lost 5 bases, with 12 bases between them. The CDR3 here is CASSLSGRVETQYF. CDR3 bases: TGTGCCAGCAGCTTATCCGGCAGGGTTGAGACCCAGTACTTC.

The rearrangement joins TRBV27 to TRBJ1-2; maybe TRBD1 (6 bases). This CDR3 is built from 14 residues. Germline-derived CDR1 and CDR2 are MNHEY and SMNVEV (reference sequence). Trimming cost V 4 bases and J 4 bases, with 13 bases left between them. CDR3 coding DNA: TGTGCCAGCAGTTCAGAGGACAGAGTCTATGGCTACACCTTC. It is translated as CASSSEDRVYGYTF.

The chain carries TRBV11-2 and TRBJ2-3; possibly TRBD1 for D (6 bases). V dropped 6 bases and J dropped 8 bases, with 18 bases sitting between them. The CDR3 is made up of 14 amino acids. Germline CDR1 and CDR2: SGHAT and FQNNGV. In DNA form, the CDR3 reads TGTGCCAGCAGTTATCCTAACAGGGATGGTACGCAGTATTTT. Translation: CASSYPNRDGTQYF.

This clone was detected only once. V gene TRBV6-1 combines with J gene TRBJ2-7, with no clear D. Deletions cut 2 bases from V and 2 bases from J, with 19 bases between. The length of the CDR3 is 17 residues. Germline V gene sequence: CDR1 MNHNS, CDR2 SASEGT. CDR3 loop: CASSEFPSGRLPYEQYF. CDR3 coding DNA: TGTGCCAGCAGTGAATTCCCCTCCGGGCGGCTTCCCTACGAGCAGTACTTC.

This sequence joins TRBV5-1 and TRBJ2-5; D remains ambiguous. V dropped 0 bases and J dropped 3 bases, with 15 bases sitting between them. Germline-derived CDR1 and CDR2 are SGHRS and YFSETQ. The length of the CDR3 is 16 residues. The CDR3, as DNA: TGCGCCAGCAGCTTGGCTTTCGGAACTGCGAAAGAGACCCAGTACTTC. Translating gives CASSLAFGTAKETQYF.

The V call is TRBV6-1, the J call TRBJ2-4; D not certain. CDR1 and CDR2 from the germline V gene are MNHNS and SASEGT. There are 14 residues in the CDR3. V lost 5 bases, J lost 0 bases, and 8 bases lay in between. In DNA, the CDR3 is TGTGCCAGCAGTCCAGGAATAGCCAAAAACATTCAGTACTTC. Its translation is CASSPGIAKNIQYF.

J is TRBJ2-1 and V is TRBV2, with 8 bases identical to TRBD2. V lost 7 bases to trimming and J lost 4 bases; unmatched junction nucleotides: 6. This CDR3 spans 14 amino acids. Germline loops: CDR1 SNHLY, CDR2 FYNNEI. The CDR3 DNA reads as TGTGCCAGCACCGTCGGGGGGGCTTACAATGAGCAGTTCTTC. This gives the protein CASTVGGAYNEQFF.

The genes are TRBV5-6 and TRBJ2-1, with TRBD1 matching over 7 bases. V lost 1 base to trimming and J lost 4 bases; unmatched junction nucleotides: 5. CDR1 SGHDT and CDR2 YYEEEE come from the germline V gene. The CDR3 has 15 residues. CDR3 region: CASSLTGVTYNEQFF. CDR3 DNA: TGTGCCAGCAGCTTGACAGGGGTCACTTACAATGAGCAGTTCTTC.

The chain combines TRBV5-4 with TRBJ2-7; D is ambiguous. This CDR3 comprises 12 residues. Germline V gene sequence: CDR1 SGHNT, CDR2 YYREEE (reference sequence). V lost 4 bases, J lost 9 bases, and 14 bases lay in between. In DNA form, the CDR3 reads TGTGCCAGCAGCCAAAATGAAGCCAGGCAGTACTTC. It specifies CASSQNEARQYF.

The chain is built from TRBV7-3 and TRBJ2-5, with no clear D. Trimming removed 5 bases at V and 3 bases at J, with 10 bases between. Germline lookup yields CDR1 SGHTA and CDR2 FQGTGA. The CDR3 contains 13 residues. The CDR3 DNA sequence: TGTGCCAGCAGCGCCCAGGCGAAAGAGACCCAGTACTTC. Its translation: CASSAQAKETQYF.

CDR3 protein: CASHTTGVDWETQYF. Written as DNA, the CDR3 is TGTGCCAGCCATACCACGGGGGTGGATTGGGAGACCCAGTACTTC. The chain uses TRBV2 and TRBJ2-5, with D possibly being TRBD2 (6 bases). This CDR3 has 15 amino acids. CDR1 and CDR2 from the germline V gene are SNHLY and FYNNEI. V lost 8 bases to trimming and J lost 5 bases, with 21 bases between them.

The chain has TRBV5-4 and TRBJ2-5; TRBD1 aligns across 11 bases. The V gene end was trimmed by 0 bases and the J gene end by 2 bases; junction bases not matched to a gene: 6. The CDR3 consists of 17 residues. Germline V lookup: CDR1 SGHNT, CDR2 YYREEE (reference sequence). The chain's CDR3 is CASSLGRGDRGQETQYF. The CDR3 DNA reads as TGTGCCAGCAGCTTGGGTCGGGGGGACAGGGGGCAAGAGACCCAGTACTTC.

The chain combines TRBV6-6 with TRBJ1-1; D remains ambiguous. The CDR3 covers 15 residues. V was trimmed by 6 bases and J by 4 bases, leaving 18 bases between them. In germline, CDR1 is MNHNY, CDR2 SVGAGI (reference sequence). CDR3 bases: TGTGCCAGCAGCCCTACTTTTGGGGAGAGCACTGAAGCTTTCTTT. It translates to CASSPTFGESTEAFF.

The chain couples TRBV19 to TRBJ2-2, with D possibly TRBD1 on 6 matching bases. CDR1 and CDR2 (germline): LNHDA, SQIVND (reference sequence). The CDR3 is 15 residues long. V shed 6 bases and J shed 4 bases, with 15 bases lying between them. The CDR3 is CASRFDRLSTGELFF. DNA of the CDR3: TGTGCCAGTAGATTCGACAGGTTATCCACCGGGGAGCTGTTTTTT.

The chain recombines TRBV7-9 with TRBJ2-2, with 10 nucleotides matching TRBD2. V shed 4 bases, J shed 3 bases, and the junction held 8 bases outside the gene matches. Germline CDR1 reads SEHNR; CDR2 reads FQNEAQ (reference sequence). The CDR3 extends over 17 amino acids. The CDR3 loop is CASSSVASGGDTGELFF. The CDR3 region has the DNA TGTGCCAGCAGCTCAGTCGCTAGCGGGGGAGACACCGGGGAGCTGTTTTTT.

This clone occurred a few times. V is TRBV9 and J is TRBJ2-1; 8 nucleotides align to TRBD2. Germline values: CDR1 SGDLS, CDR2 YYNGEE. The ends lost 2 bases at V and 7 bases at J; junction bases unmatched: 5. The CDR3 contains 14 residues. In DNA, the CDR3 is TGTGCCAGCAGCGTCGGGGGGGCCGGAAATGAGCAGTTCTTC. Translated: CASSVGGAGNEQFF.

The chain recombines TRBV19 with TRBJ2-7, with TRBD1 as a possible D gene (5 bases). This CDR3 has 15 residues. Germline V CDR1 and CDR2: LNHDA, SQIVND (reference sequence). V lost 6 bases and J 0 bases, leaving 15 bases between the germline ends. The CDR3 here is CASRSGRAYSYEQYF. DNA for the CDR3: TGTGCCAGTAGGAGTGGCAGGGCCTACTCCTACGAGCAGTACTTC.

The V call is TRBV7-2, the J call TRBJ1-2; D is uncertain. Trimming removed 3 bases from V and 7 bases from J, with 12 bases in between. The CDR3 has 13 residues. Germline V gene data show CDR1 as SGHTA and CDR2 as FQGNSA. The CDR3 DNA sequence: TGTGCCAGCAGCTTCCGGTCTGGTAGTGGCTACACCTTC. The encoded protein is CASSFRSGSGYTF.

The chain recombines TRBV16 with TRBJ1-5, with D tentatively TRBD1 (5 bases). The CDR3 has 16 amino acids. Germline CDR1 and CDR2: KGHSY and FQNENV. V was shortened by 1 base and J by 0 bases, with 10 bases between the two germline ends. The CDR3 loop is CASSQLGRNSNQPQHF. CDR3 nucleotide sequence: TGTGCCAGCAGCCAATTGGGACGGAATAGCAATCAGCCCCAGCATTTT.

This clone occurred a few times. The chain recombines TRBV18 with TRBJ1-1; no reliable D call. This CDR3 spans 15 amino acids. Germline assignment: CDR1 KGHSH and CDR2 LQKENI. Trimming took off 1 base at V and 1 base at J, with 10 bases between the two ends. This CDR3 reads CASSPQGWANTEAFF. CDR3 sequence (DNA): TGTGCCAGCTCACCACAGGGATGGGCGAACACTGAAGCTTTCTTT.

The V and J genes are TRBV4-1 and TRBJ2-5, with a tentative D call TRBD1 (5 bases). The V gene's germline CDR1 is MGHRA and CDR2 YSYEKL. The CDR3 is 16 amino acids. V gave up 0 bases and J gave up 5 bases, with 16 bases separating them. The CDR3 region is CASSQDGLIPGETQYF. The CDR3, as DNA: TGCGCCAGCAGCCAAGACGGGCTAATACCAGGGGAGACCCAGTACTTC.

This clone has only one observation. The chain recombines TRBV6-6 with TRBJ2-3; TRBD2 agrees at 12 bases. Germline loops: CDR1 MNHNY, CDR2 SVGAGI (reference sequence). The CDR3 consists of 16 residues. V gave up 5 bases and J gave up 0 bases; unmatched junction bases: 3. The CDR3 sequence is CASSRTSGGSTDTQYF. The CDR3 DNA sequence: TGTGCCAGCAGTCGTACTAGCGGGGGGAGCACAGATACGCAGTATTTT.